This TCR beta chain came from a study of T cell responses to AZD1222 COVID-19 vaccine. Study-level points and caveats: The breadth and depth of Spike-specific TCRs increased once two AZD1222 doses had been given.

Germline V lookup: CDR1 MNHEY, CDR2 SMNVEV (reference sequence). Trimming stripped 4 bases from V and 5 bases from J, with 9 bases between. The CDR3 consists of 12 residues. Clones were sequenced by immunoSEQ multiplex PCR, and TCRdb holds only the in-frame ones, with some missing. The sample yields some 200,000 clones, about 92% seen once. Concerning this clone itself: Antigen: not known.

The TCR comes from an adult who received the MenACWY meningococcal vaccine as a control. V is TRBV27 and J is TRBJ2-7; D ambiguous. The sample here was peripheral blood, taken 28 days after the second dose of the MenACWY control vaccine. CDR3 residues: CASSSSPHEQYF. CDR3 DNA sequence: TGTGCCAGCAGTTCCTCCCCTCACGAGCAGTACTTC.